The clone carrying this T cell receptor beta chain was picked up many times. Its antigen is not identified. 5'RACE template switching generated TCR cDNA, adding a universal primer site and UMIs. TCRdb re-called the 5' RACE reads with MiXCR, one entry per CDR3 protein. The sample consists of 250,000 or so distinct CDR3 sequences, 3.6% of them appearing once. The CDR3 spans 17 residues. Germline loops: CDR1 LGHNT, CDR2 FRNRAP. The J segment lost 5 bases and the V segment lost 2 bases, leaving 8 bases of the junction unmatched. The data stem from a study of T cells after yellow fever vaccination. General study points: Some clonotypes, a small share, were shared between CD4 and CD8 compartments. Most primary-vaccination clones reappeared after the booster (96% CD4, 88% CD8).

The rearrangement links TRBV12-5 to TRBJ2-1; TRBD2 aligns across 11 bases. This TCR derives from a man younger than 30 who received the YFV17D yellow fever vaccine. Sequencing was performed on PBMCs, taken 15 days after the yellow fever booster vaccination. CDR3 loop: CASGLPQGGLADNEQFF. CDR3 coding DNA: TGTGCTAGTGGTTTGCCACAGGGGGGACTAGCGGACAATGAGCAGTTCTTC.